The 31 T cell receptor beta chains reported below all come from one sample, sequenced in a study of CD8 T cells in ankylosing spondylitis. A single record per CDR3 protein comes from TCRdb applying MiXCR to the 5' RACE reads. Among roughly 130,000 distinct CDR3 sequences, 7% were seen once, and the ten largest hold 9% to 15%. The specimen was blood, either unsorted or a sorted T cell fraction (not recorded which). The source of these receptors is a male donor with ankylosing spondylitis or in good health (not recorded which).

This clonotype has ten or more counts. This chain uses TRBV5-5 with TRBJ1-5; D gene unclear. CDR3 length: 16 amino acids. Germline CDR1 and CDR2: SGHKS and YYEKEE (reference sequence). V gave up 0 bases and J gave up 4 bases, with 14 bases separating them. This chain's CDR3 is CASSLAGIGKNQPQHF. CDR3 DNA sequence: TGTGCCAGCAGCTTGGCGGGGATCGGGAAAAATCAGCCCCAGCATTTT.

This clonotype appeared many times. This chain uses TRBV5-1 with TRBJ2-2; possibly TRBD2 for D (6 bases). The ends were cut back, 4 bases at V and 1 base at J, with 14 bases in the middle. CDR3 length: 16 amino acids. Germline lookup yields CDR1 SGHRS and CDR2 YFSETQ. This CDR3 reads CASSLALPENTGELFF. Here the CDR3 DNA reads TGCGCCAGCAGCCTAGCGCTTCCAGAGAACACCGGGGAGCTGTTTTTT.

This clonotype has at least ten counts. This rearrangement joins TRBV5-1 to TRBJ2-1, with D maybe TRBD1 (6 bases). Trimming removed 0 bases from V and 10 bases from J, with 11 bases in between. The CDR3 has 13 residues. In germline, CDR1 is SGHRS, CDR2 YFSETQ. CDR3 sequence (DNA): TGCGCCAGCAGCTTGGAAACAGGGTACGAGCAGTTCTTC. It is translated as CASSLETGYEQFF.

This clonotype was found many times. The chain carries TRBV7-9 and TRBJ2-7; TRBD1 matches 8 bases. The ends lost 5 bases at V and 9 bases at J; junction bases unmatched: 6. Germline loops: CDR1 SEHNR, CDR2 FQNEAQ (reference sequence). The CDR3 has 12 amino acids. Written as DNA, the CDR3 is TGTGCCAGCAGCCCCCGGACAGGGAGGCAGTACTTC. Protein sequence: CASSPRTGRQYF.

This clonotype was recorded many times. This chain links TRBV29-1 with TRBJ1-4; 12 bases match TRBD1. CDR1 and CDR2 (germline): SQVTM, ANQGSEA. The CDR3 covers 12 residues. Losses at the gene ends were 6 bases for V and 8 bases for J; bases not matched to a gene: 1. CDR3 loop: CSVGTGGEKLFF. In DNA form, the CDR3 reads TGCAGCGTGGGGACAGGGGGCGAAAAACTGTTTTTT.

This clonotype has at least ten counts. The chain couples TRBV27 to TRBJ2-7; D unresolved. The CDR3 loop spans 13 amino acids. Trimming took off 2 bases at V and 3 bases at J, with 8 bases between the two ends. CDR1 and CDR2 from the germline V gene are MNHEY and SMNVEV (reference sequence). CDR3 DNA sequence: TGTGCCAGCAGTTTAGACCGGTTCTACGAGCAGTACTTC. Translation: CASSLDRFYEQYF.

For this clonotype: A much larger clone differs from this one at a single base, so this may be a read error. The chain carries TRBV20-1 and TRBJ2-1; a possible D gene is TRBD2 (6 bases). This CDR3 is built from 17 residues. Germline CDR1 DFQATT, CDR2 SNEGSKA (reference sequence). Written as DNA, the CDR3 is TGCTGTGCTAGAGATGTGCGGGGCGCAAGCTCCTACAATGAGCAGTTCTTC. It yields the protein CCARDVRGASSYNEQFF.

In this sample, this clonotype turned up many times. The chain recombines TRBV9 with TRBJ2-2, with D unresolved. Germline CDR1 and CDR2: SGDLS and YYNGEE. This CDR3 spans 10 amino acids. CDR3 in amino acids: CASGTGELFF. In DNA form, the CDR3 reads TGTGCATCCGGCACCGGGGAGCTGTTTTTT.

Many counts were recorded for this clonotype. The rearrangement links TRBV20-1 to TRBJ1-6; D is unresolved. CDR3 size: 13 residues. The germline gives CDR1 DFQATT, CDR2 SNEGSKA (reference sequence). V dropped 4 bases and J dropped 7 bases, with 11 bases sitting between them. CDR3 in amino acids: CSATLSENSPLHF. The CDR3 nucleotides are TGCAGTGCTACTTTATCAGAAAATTCACCCCTCCACTTT.

By sample share, this clonotype is medium-sized. V usage is TRBV7-2 and J usage is TRBJ2-2; the D is unclear. This CDR3 is 13 amino acids long. CDR1 SGHTA and CDR2 FQGNSA come from the germline V gene. The ends were cut back, 6 bases at V and 7 bases at J, with 12 bases in the middle. The CDR3 DNA sequence: TGTGCCAGCAGTCCCATCAGGAGCGGGGAGCTGTTTTTT. Translating it yields CASSPIRSGELFF.

This clonotype appeared many times. This chain's CDR3 is CASSLEGLAGGTGEQFF. CDR3 coding DNA: TGTGCCAGCAGCTTGGAGGGACTAGCGGGAGGGACCGGTGAGCAGTTCTTC. This rearrangement joins TRBV5-6 to TRBJ2-1, with 16 bases aligning to TRBD2. Germline values: CDR1 SGHDT, CDR2 YYEEEE. Unmatched junction bases numbered 6, after V lost 0 bases and J lost 9 bases. This CDR3 is 17 amino acids long.

This clonotype was seen ten or more times. J is TRBJ1-6 and V is TRBV5-1, with TRBD1 matching 11 bases. Germline V lookup: CDR1 SGHRS, CDR2 YFSETQ. The V and J ends lost 2 bases and 9 bases, in that order; junction bases with no gene match: 4. This CDR3 is 15 amino acids long. CDR3 sequence reads: CASSFGTGGRSPLHF. The CDR3, as DNA: TGCGCCAGCAGCTTCGGGACAGGGGGACGTTCACCCCTCCACTTT.

In its sample, this clonotype was seen many times. The J gene is TRBJ1-2, the V gene TRBV25-1; unclear D gene. Germline CDR1 MGHDK, CDR2 SYGVNS. This CDR3 is built from 13 residues. Trimming removed 2 bases at V and 8 bases at J, with 12 bases between. Written as DNA, the CDR3 is TGTGCCAGCAGTGAACCTGACTCCTTCGGCTACACCTTC. As protein: CASSEPDSFGYTF.

This clonotype was seen at least ten times. V gene TRBV5-1 combines with J gene TRBJ1-4, with 7 bases that match TRBD1. The CDR3 consists of 14 residues. Germline trimming cut 4 bases from V and 8 bases from J; bases unmatched to any gene: 8. The germline V gene has CDR1 SGHRS and CDR2 YFSETQ. CDR3: CASSPQGTEEKLFF. The CDR3 DNA reads TGCGCCAGCAGCCCACAGGGGACGGAGGAAAAACTGTTTTTT.

This clonotype was recorded at least ten times. V is TRBV3-1 and J is TRBJ2-1, with D tentatively TRBD1 (5 bases). V shed 0 bases and J shed 6 bases, with 9 bases lying between them. The CDR3 covers 14 residues. Germline V gives CDR1 LGHDT, CDR2 YNNKEL (reference sequence). Written as DNA, the CDR3 is TGTGCCAGCAGCCAAGATGGGGCAAGCAATGAGCAGTTCTTC. Protein: CASSQDGASNEQFF.

This clonotype was seen ten or more times. The chain employs TRBV7-8 and TRBJ1-2; 7 bases line up with TRBD1. In germline, CDR1 is SGHVS, CDR2 FQNEAQ. CDR3 length equals 14 residues. The V gene end was trimmed by 5 bases and the J gene end by 4 bases; junction bases not matched to a gene: 7. CDR3 nucleotides: TGTGCCAGCAGCATGCCGGGACAGCGCTATGGCTACACCTTC. Protein sequence: CASSMPGQRYGYTF.

In this sample, this clonotype turned up many times. The chain carries TRBV29-1 and TRBJ2-1; 7 bases line up with TRBD1. This CDR3 contains 19 residues. CDR1 SQVTM and CDR2 ANQGSEA come from the germline V gene. V gave up 0 bases and J gave up 5 bases; unmatched junction bases: 19. The CDR3 bases are TGCAGCGTTGAAGATCCTACTCCGACAGGGAAAGGTCTCGACAATGAGCAGTTCTTC. Protein sequence: CSVEDPTPTGKGLDNEQFF.

There are many counts of this clonotype. The J gene is TRBJ2-3, the V gene TRBV5-1; 9 bases are a match to TRBD2. Per the germline V gene, CDR1 is SGHRS and CDR2 is YFSETQ. V lost 2 bases to trimming and J lost 6 bases; unmatched junction nucleotides: 10. This CDR3 is built from 16 residues. The CDR3 nucleotides read TGCGCCAGCAGCTTAGGTAGCGGGAGACCTACGGATACGCAGTATTTT. Translation gives CASSLGSGRPTDTQYF.

This clonotype has a count of ten or more. The chain uses TRBV20-1 and TRBJ2-3; possibly TRBD2 for D (5 bases). V was trimmed by 2 bases and J by 4 bases, leaving 13 bases between them. The CDR3 contains 14 residues. The germline CDR1 and CDR2 sequences are DFQATT and SNEGSKA (reference sequence). The DNA of the CDR3 is TGCAGTGCTAGACCCTTGGAGGTCGCAGATACGCAGTATTTT. Translated, it gives CSARPLEVADTQYF.

The sample holds many counts of this clonotype. The V gene is TRBV5-1, the J gene TRBJ1-2; no definite D call. With 4 bases removed from V and 2 bases from J, the gap between germline ends came to 9 bases. Per germline, CDR1 SGHRS and CDR2 YFSETQ. CDR3 length equals 13 residues. CDR3: CASSPAVNYGYTF. For the CDR3, the DNA is TGCGCCAGCAGCCCGGCTGTCAACTATGGCTACACCTTC.

This clonotype was recorded at least ten times. The rearrangement joins TRBV6-2 or TRBV6-3 to TRBJ2-7, with TRBD2 identical over 7 bases. CDR3 size: 12 residues. Germline V gene lookup returns CDR1 MNHEY and CDR2 SVGEGT. Trimming removed 9 bases from V and 9 bases from J; junction bases left unmatched: 11. The CDR3 nucleotides are TGTGCCAGTAGGACTAGTGATGCGGGGCAGTACTTC. It specifies CASRTSDAGQYF.

The chain uses TRBV20-1 and TRBJ1-5; unclear D gene. The CDR3 runs 14 residues. Germline values: CDR1 DFQATT, CDR2 SNEGSKA (reference sequence). Trimming removed 4 bases at V and 2 bases at J, with 12 bases between. Written as DNA, the CDR3 is TGCAGTGCTACTGGACCTTGGGGCAATCAGCCCCAGCATTTT. Translating it yields CSATGPWGNQPQHF.

The sample holds many counts of this clonotype. The rearrangement uses TRBV2 and TRBJ2-5, with 10 bases fitting TRBD1. CDR1 is SNHLY and CDR2 is FYNNEI in the germline V gene. The CDR3 covers 13 residues. The J segment lost 4 bases and the V segment lost 7 bases, leaving 3 bases of the junction unmatched. CDR3 in amino acids: CASTGTGVETQYF. The CDR3 coding sequence is TGTGCCAGCACCGGGACAGGGGTAGAGACCCAGTACTTC.

This clonotype was observed at least ten times. The chain recombines TRBV19 with TRBJ1-2, with TRBD1 as a possible D gene (5 bases). The CDR3 sequence is 14 residues long. Germline V lookup: CDR1 LNHDA, CDR2 SQIVND (reference sequence). V was trimmed by 6 bases and J by 5 bases, leaving 16 bases between them. CDR3 in amino acids: CASSPTGTDYGYTF. The CDR3 coding sequence is TGTGCCAGTAGCCCCACCGGGACGGATTATGGCTACACCTTC.

This clonotype was recorded many times. The chain links TRBV7-8 to TRBJ2-2; no firm D call. The CDR3 is 15 residues long. Trimming took off 1 base at V and 8 bases at J, with 14 bases between the two ends. Per the germline V gene, CDR1 is SGHVS and CDR2 is FQNEAQ. Written as DNA, the CDR3 is TGTGCCAGCAGCTTAGTTTTGACGAGGTCAGGGGAGCTGTTTTTT. This sequence encodes CASSLVLTRSGELFF.

This clonotype was counted ten times or more. V usage is TRBV6-5 and J usage is TRBJ2-7; tentative D call: TRBD1 (5 bases). Germline V gives CDR1 MNHEY, CDR2 SVGAGI. The CDR3 loop spans 11 amino acids. Trimming removed 7 bases from V and 5 bases from J, with 9 bases in between. The CDR3 DNA reads TGTGCCAGCATCCAGGGCGACGAGCAGTACTTC. This encodes CASIQGDEQYF.

This clonotype has at least ten counts. The chain has TRBV28 and TRBJ2-7, with 8 nucleotides matching TRBD2. Germline V gene data show CDR1 as MDHEN and CDR2 as SYDVKM. The V gene end was trimmed by 2 bases and the J gene end by 13 bases; junction bases not matched to a gene: 19. This CDR3 has 16 residues. The DNA of the CDR3 is TGTGCCAGCAGTTTAGGAATCGGACTCCCGGGAGGGTTCACCTACTTC. This sequence encodes CASSLGIGLPGGFTYF.

At least ten counts were recorded for this clonotype. The CDR3 nucleotides read TGCGCCAGCACGGAAGCGGGAGTTACGCAGTATTTT. Its translation is CASTEAGVTQYF. V and J are TRBV5-1 and TRBJ2-3; 8 positions agree with TRBD2. CDR1 SGHRS and CDR2 YFSETQ come from the germline V gene. V lost 6 bases to trimming and J lost 8 bases; unmatched junction nucleotides: 5. The CDR3 length is 12 residues.

About this clonotype itself: A clone one base away is much larger, so this may be a read error. The genes are TRBV12-3 or TRBV12-4 and TRBJ1-6; no firm D call. V gave up 1 base and J gave up 13 bases, with 8 bases separating them. This CDR3 comprises 12 residues. The CDR3 coding sequence is TGTGCCAGCAGTTTAGACGGATTCCCCCTCCACTTT. Protein product: CASSLDGFPLHF.

This clonotype occurred a few times. The chain is built from TRBV5-1 and TRBJ2-7; TRBD2 agrees at 7 bases. Germline assignment: CDR1 SGHRS and CDR2 YFSETQ. The J segment lost 3 bases and the V segment lost 3 bases, leaving 12 bases of the junction unmatched. The CDR3 sequence is 16 residues long. The CDR3 sequence: CASSSQSGGGNYEQYF. The CDR3 nucleotides read TGCGCCAGCAGCTCCCAGAGCGGCGGGGGTAACTACGAGCAGTACTTC.

About this clonotype: A much larger clone differs by one base, so this may be a read error. CDR3 in DNA: TGCGCCAGCAGCACGACCCTTCAAAGGAGGTACACTGAAGCTTTCTTT. Protein: CASSTTLQRRYTEAFF. The chain joins TRBV5-1 to TRBJ1-1; D unclear. The germline V gene has CDR1 SGHRS and CDR2 YFSETQ. V dropped 4 bases and J dropped 3 bases, with 19 bases sitting between them. This CDR3 spans 16 amino acids.